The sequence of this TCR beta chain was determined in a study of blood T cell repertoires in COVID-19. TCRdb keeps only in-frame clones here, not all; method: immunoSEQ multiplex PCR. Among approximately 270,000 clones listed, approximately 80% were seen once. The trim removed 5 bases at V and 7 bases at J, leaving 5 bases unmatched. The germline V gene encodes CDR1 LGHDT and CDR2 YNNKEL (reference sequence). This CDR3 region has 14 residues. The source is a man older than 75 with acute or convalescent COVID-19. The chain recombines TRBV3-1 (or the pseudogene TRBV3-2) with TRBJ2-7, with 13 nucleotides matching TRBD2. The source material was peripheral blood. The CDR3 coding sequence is TGTGCCAGCAGCTTACGGACTAGCGGGAGTGAGCAGTACTTC. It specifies CASSLRTSGSEQYF.